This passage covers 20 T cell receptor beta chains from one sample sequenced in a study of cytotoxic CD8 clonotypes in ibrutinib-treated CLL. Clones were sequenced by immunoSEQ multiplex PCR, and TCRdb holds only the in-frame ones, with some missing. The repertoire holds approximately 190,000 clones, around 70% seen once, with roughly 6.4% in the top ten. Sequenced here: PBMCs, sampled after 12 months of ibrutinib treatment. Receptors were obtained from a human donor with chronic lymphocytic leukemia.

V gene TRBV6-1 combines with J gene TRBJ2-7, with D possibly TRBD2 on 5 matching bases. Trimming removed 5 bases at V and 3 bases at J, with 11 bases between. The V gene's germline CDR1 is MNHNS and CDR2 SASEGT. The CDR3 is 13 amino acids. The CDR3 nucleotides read TGTGCCAGCAGTCGGGAAAGCGTCTACGAGCAGTACTTC. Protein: CASSRESVYEQYF.

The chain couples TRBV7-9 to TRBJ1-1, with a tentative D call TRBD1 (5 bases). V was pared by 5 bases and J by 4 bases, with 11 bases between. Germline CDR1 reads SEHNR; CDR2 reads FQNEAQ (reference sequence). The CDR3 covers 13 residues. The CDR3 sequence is CASSPHRSTEAFF. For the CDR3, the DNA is TGTGCCAGCAGCCCCCACAGGAGCACTGAAGCTTTCTTT.

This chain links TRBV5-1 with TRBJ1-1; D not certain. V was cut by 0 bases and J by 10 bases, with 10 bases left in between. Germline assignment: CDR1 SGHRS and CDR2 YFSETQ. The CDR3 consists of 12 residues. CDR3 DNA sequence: TGCGCCAGCAGCTTGGACGGTATCGGAGCTTTCTTT. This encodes CASSLDGIGAFF.

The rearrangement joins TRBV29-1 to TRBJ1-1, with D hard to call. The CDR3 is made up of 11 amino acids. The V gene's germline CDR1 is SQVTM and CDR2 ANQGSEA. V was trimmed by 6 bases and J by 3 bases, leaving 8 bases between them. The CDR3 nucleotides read TGCAGCGTCCGGGAGTACACTGAAGCTTTCTTT. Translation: CSVREYTEAFF.

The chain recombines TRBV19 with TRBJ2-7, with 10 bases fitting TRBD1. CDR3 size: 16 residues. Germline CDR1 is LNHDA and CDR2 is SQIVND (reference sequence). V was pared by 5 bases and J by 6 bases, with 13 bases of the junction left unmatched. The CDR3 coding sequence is TGTGCCAGTAGTCCCCTTCCTCCGGGACAGGGGTTCGAGCAGTACTTC. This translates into CASSPLPPGQGFEQYF.

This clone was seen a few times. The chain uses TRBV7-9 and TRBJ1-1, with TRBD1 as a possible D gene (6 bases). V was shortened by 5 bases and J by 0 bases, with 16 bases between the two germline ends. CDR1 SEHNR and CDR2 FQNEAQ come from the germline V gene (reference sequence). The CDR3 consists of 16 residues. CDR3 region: CASSPGGAGVNTEAFF. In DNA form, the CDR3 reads TGTGCCAGCAGCCCCGGGGGGGCCGGGGTGAACACTGAAGCTTTCTTT. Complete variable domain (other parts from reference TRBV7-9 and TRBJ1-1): DTGVSQNPRHKITKRGQNVTFRCDPISEHNRLYWYRQTLGQGPEFLTYFQNEAQLEKSRLLSDRFSAERPKGSFSTLEIQRTEQGDSAMYLCASSPGGAGVNTEAFFGQGTRLTVV.

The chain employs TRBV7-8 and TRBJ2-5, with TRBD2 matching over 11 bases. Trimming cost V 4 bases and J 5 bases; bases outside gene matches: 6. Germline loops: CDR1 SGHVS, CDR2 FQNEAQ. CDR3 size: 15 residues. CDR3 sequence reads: CASSSPTSGVETQYF. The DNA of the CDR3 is TGTGCCAGCAGCTCACCGACTAGCGGGGTGGAGACCCAGTACTTC.

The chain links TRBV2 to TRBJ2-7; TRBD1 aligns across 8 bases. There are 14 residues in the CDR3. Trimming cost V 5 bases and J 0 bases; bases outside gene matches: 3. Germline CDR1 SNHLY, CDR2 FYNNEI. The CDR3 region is CASSRQGHSYEQYF. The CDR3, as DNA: TGTGCCAGCAGTCGACAGGGGCACTCCTACGAGCAGTACTTC.

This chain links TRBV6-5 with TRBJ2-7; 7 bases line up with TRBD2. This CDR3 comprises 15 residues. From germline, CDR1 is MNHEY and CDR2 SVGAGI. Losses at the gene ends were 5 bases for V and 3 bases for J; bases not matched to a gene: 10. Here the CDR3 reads CASSPIPGGGYEQYF. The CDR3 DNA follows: TGTGCCAGCAGTCCTATTCCTGGCGGGGGCTACGAGCAGTACTTC.

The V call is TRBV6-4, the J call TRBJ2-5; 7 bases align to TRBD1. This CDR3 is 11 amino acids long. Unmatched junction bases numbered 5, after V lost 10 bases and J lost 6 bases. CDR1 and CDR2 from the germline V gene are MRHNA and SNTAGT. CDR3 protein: CAIEDRQTQYF. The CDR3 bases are TGTGCCATTGAGGACAGGCAGACCCAGTACTTC.

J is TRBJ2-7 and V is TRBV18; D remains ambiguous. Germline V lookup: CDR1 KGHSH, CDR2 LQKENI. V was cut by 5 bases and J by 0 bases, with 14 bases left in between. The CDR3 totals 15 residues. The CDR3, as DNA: TGTGCCAGCTCAACCTCAATACCAAGCTCCTACGAGCAGTACTTC. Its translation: CASSTSIPSSYEQYF.

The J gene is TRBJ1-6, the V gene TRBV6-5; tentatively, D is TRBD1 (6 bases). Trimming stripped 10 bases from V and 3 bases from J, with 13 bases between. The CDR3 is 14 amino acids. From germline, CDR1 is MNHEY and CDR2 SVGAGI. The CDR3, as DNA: TGTGCCACCCATAAGGGGGGCTATAATTCACCCCTCCACTTT. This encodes CATHKGGYNSPLHF.

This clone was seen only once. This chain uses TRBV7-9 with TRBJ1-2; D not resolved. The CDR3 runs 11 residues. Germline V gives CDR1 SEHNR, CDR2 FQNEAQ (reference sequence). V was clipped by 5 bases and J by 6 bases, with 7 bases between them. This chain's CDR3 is CASSRVDGYTF. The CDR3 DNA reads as TGTGCCAGCAGCCGGGTGGATGGCTACACCTTC.

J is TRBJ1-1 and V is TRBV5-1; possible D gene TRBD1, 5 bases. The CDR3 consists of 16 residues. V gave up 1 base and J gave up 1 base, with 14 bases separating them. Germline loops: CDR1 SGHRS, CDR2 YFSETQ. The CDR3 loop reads CASSLISGAANTEAFF. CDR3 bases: TGCGCCAGCAGCTTGATTAGTGGGGCAGCGAACACTGAAGCTTTCTTT.

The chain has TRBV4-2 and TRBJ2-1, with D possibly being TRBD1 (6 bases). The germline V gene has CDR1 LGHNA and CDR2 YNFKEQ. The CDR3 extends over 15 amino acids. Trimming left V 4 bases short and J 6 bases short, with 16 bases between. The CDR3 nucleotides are TGTGCCAGCAGCCCCCGGGGACAAAAGAGCAATGAGCAGTTCTTC. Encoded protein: CASSPRGQKSNEQFF.

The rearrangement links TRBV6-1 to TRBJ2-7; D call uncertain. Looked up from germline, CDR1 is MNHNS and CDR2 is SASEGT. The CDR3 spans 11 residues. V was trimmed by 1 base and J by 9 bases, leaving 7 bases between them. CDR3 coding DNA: TGTGCCAGCAGTGAAGTTACTGGGCAGTACTTC. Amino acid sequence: CASSEVTGQYF.

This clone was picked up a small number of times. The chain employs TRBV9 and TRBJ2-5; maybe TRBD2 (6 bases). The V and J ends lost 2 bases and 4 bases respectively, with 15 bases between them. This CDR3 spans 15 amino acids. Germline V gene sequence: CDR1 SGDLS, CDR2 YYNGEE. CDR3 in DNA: TGTGCCAGCAGCGTTGCGGGACTGGGAGTAGAGACCCAGTACTTC. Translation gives CASSVAGLGVETQYF. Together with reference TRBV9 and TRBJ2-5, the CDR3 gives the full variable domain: DSGVTQTPKHLITATGQRVTLRCSPRSGDLSVYWYQQSLDQGLQFLIQYYNGEERAKGNILERFSAQQFPDLHSELNLSSLELGDSALYFCASSVAGLGVETQYFGPGTRLLVL.

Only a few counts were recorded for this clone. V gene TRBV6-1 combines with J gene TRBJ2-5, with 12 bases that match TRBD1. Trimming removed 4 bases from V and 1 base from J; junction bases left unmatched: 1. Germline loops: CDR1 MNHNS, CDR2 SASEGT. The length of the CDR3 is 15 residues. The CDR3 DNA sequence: TGTGCCAGCAGTGGGGACAGGGGGCGCCAAGAGACCCAGTACTTC. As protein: CASSGDRGRQETQYF.

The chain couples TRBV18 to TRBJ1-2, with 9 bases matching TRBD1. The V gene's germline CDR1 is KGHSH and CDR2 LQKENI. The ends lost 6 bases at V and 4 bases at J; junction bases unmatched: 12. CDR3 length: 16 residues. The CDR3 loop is CASSLMSRTGAYGYTF. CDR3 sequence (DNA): TGTGCCAGCTCGCTAATGTCCAGGACAGGGGCCTATGGCTACACCTTC.

CDR3 residues: CASSRDRDYGYTF. DNA of the CDR3: TGTGCCAGCAGCCGCGACAGGGACTATGGCTACACCTTC. The chain has TRBV7-6 and TRBJ1-2; 7 positions match TRBD1. The CDR3 is 13 residues long. V was pared by 5 bases and J by 3 bases, with 3 bases of the junction left unmatched. Germline V gives CDR1 SGHVS, CDR2 FNYEAQ.